One and the same sample provided the 13 T cell receptor beta chains below, sequenced in a study of blood T cell repertoires in COVID-19. The assay was immunoSEQ multiplex PCR, and TCRdb's table has in-frame clones only and misses some. The table lists about 140,000 clones, 65% to 85% of them singletons. Sequenced material: peripheral blood. The receptors come from an older woman with acute or convalescent COVID-19.

The chain is built from TRBV24-1 and TRBJ2-3, with 9 positions matching TRBD1. The length of the CDR3 is 15 residues. The trim removed 3 bases at V and 6 bases at J, leaving 6 bases unmatched. Germline assignment: CDR1 KGHDR and CDR2 SFDVKD. The CDR3 DNA sequence: TGTGCCACCAGTGATCAGGGACAGGGATCCGATACGCAGTATTTT. Protein product: CATSDQGQGSDTQYF.

The chain couples TRBV29-1 to TRBJ1-1, with TRBD1 as a possible D gene (6 bases). Germline values: CDR1 SQVTM, CDR2 ANQGSEA. V was trimmed by 7 bases and J by 0 bases, leaving 12 bases between them. The CDR3 sequence is 13 residues long. The CDR3 DNA reads TGCAGCGGATACGACAGGTTGAACACTGAAGCTTTCTTT. Protein product: CSGYDRLNTEAFF.

This clone was recorded only once. CDR3 sequence: CASSLSVREDTEAFF. The CDR3 bases are TGTGCCAGCAGTCTGTCGGTCAGGGAGGACACTGAAGCTTTCTTT. V usage is TRBV6-5 and J usage is TRBJ1-1, with a tentative D call TRBD1 (5 bases). Trimming removed 5 bases from V and 3 bases from J, with 16 bases in between. There are 15 residues in the CDR3. Germline V lookup: CDR1 MNHEY, CDR2 SVGAGI.

This clone has only a few counts. This chain joins TRBV30 and TRBJ2-3, with a possible D match to TRBD1 (5 bases). The CDR3 sequence is 15 residues long. The germline CDR1 and CDR2 sequences are GTSNPN and SVGIG (reference sequence). The V end was cut by 4 bases, the J end by 0 bases, with 14 bases between. The CDR3 sequence: CAWNAQGTSTDTQYF. DNA of the CDR3: TGTGCCTGGAACGCCCAGGGAACTAGCACAGATACGCAGTATTTT.

The chain uses TRBV3-1 (or the pseudogene TRBV3-2) and TRBJ2-2; D gene unclear. V was shortened by 3 bases and J by 4 bases, with 15 bases between the two germline ends. This CDR3 has 16 residues. Germline values: CDR1 LGHDT, CDR2 YNNKEL (reference sequence). In DNA form, the CDR3 reads TGTGCCAGCAGCCATCCCCCCTTTCCCCTCACCGGGGAGCTGTTTTTT. Protein: CASSHPPFPLTGELFF.

This chain links TRBV24-1 with TRBJ2-1; 9 bases line up with TRBD2. The CDR3 spans 16 residues. Germline V lookup: CDR1 KGHDR, CDR2 SFDVKD. J was trimmed by 4 bases and V by 1 base; bases with no gene match: 4. CDR3 residues: CATSDFRSGSYNEQFF. In DNA form, the CDR3 reads TGTGCCACCAGTGATTTTCGTAGCGGGAGTTACAATGAGCAGTTCTTC.

The J gene is TRBJ1-2, the V gene TRBV19; possible D gene TRBD1, 6 bases. The germline V and J ends were trimmed by 2 bases and 2 bases, with 12 bases remaining between them. This CDR3 contains 15 residues. Germline V CDR1 and CDR2: LNHDA, SQIVND (reference sequence). The CDR3 reads CASSISGTTNYGYTF. In DNA, the CDR3 is TGTGCCAGTAGTATATCCGGGACAACCAACTATGGCTACACCTTC.

This chain joins TRBV7-6 and TRBJ2-5; 7 bases agree with TRBD1. The length of the CDR3 is 14 residues. Germline trimming cut 1 base from V and 4 bases from J; bases unmatched to any gene: 3. Germline CDR1 reads SGHVS; CDR2 reads FNYEAQ. DNA of the CDR3: TGTGCCAGCAGCTTAGAGGGGGCGGGAGAGACCCAGTACTTC. Protein sequence: CASSLEGAGETQYF.

The chain has TRBV30 and TRBJ1-4, with TRBD1 matching 7 bases. CDR3 length: 12 residues. The J segment lost 5 bases and the V segment lost 7 bases, leaving 4 bases of the junction unmatched. Germline V gives CDR1 GTSNPN, CDR2 SVGIG (reference sequence). DNA for the CDR3: TGTGCCTTAGGGGACAGCAATGAAAAACTGTTTTTT. Translated: CALGDSNEKLFF.

This clone was recorded only once. The chain has TRBV19 and TRBJ1-5; 7 positions match TRBD1. The CDR3 runs to 18 residues. The germline CDR1 and CDR2 sequences are LNHDA and SQIVND (reference sequence). With 0 bases clipped from V and 1 base from J, the junction kept 9 bases outside the gene matches. CDR3 DNA: TGTGCCAGTAGTATAGACCCATACAGGGGTCCAAGCAATCAGCCCCAGCATTTT. It codes for CASSIDPYRGPSNQPQHF.

The V call is TRBV24-1, the J call TRBJ2-5, with 8 bases fitting TRBD2. Germline CDR1 KGHDR, CDR2 SFDVKD. This CDR3 is built from 14 residues. V lost 5 bases and J lost 5; bases outside the gene matches: 6. CDR3: CATSAVGRDETQYF. CDR3 coding DNA: TGTGCCACCAGTGCAGTCGGGAGGGATGAGACCCAGTACTTC.

The chain recombines TRBV10-3 with TRBJ1-1; 7 bases map to TRBD1. V gave up 10 bases and J gave up 0 bases; unmatched junction bases: 8. Per germline, CDR1 ENHRY and CDR2 SYGVKD. The CDR3 has 14 amino acids. Here the CDR3 reads CATTTGFMNTEAFF. The CDR3 DNA follows: TGTGCCACCACGACAGGGTTCATGAACACTGAAGCTTTCTTT.

This rearrangement joins TRBV29-1 to TRBJ2-3; TRBD1 matches 12 bases. This CDR3 has 14 residues. The germline CDR1 and CDR2 sequences are SQVTM and ANQGSEA. J gave up 8 bases and V 3 bases, and 6 bases lay outside the gene matches. The CDR3 nucleotides are TGCAGCGTTGAGGGACAGGGGGCCCGCGGTACGCAGTATTTT. Its protein is CSVEGQGARGTQYF.